The clone carrying this T cell receptor beta chain was seen just once. The target antigen is unknown. Data came from immunoSEQ multiplex PCR; TCRdb stores just in-frame clones and leaves some out. The sample includes roughly 35,000 clones, approximately 91% of them seen just once. This sample stems from a study of T cells in localized non-small cell lung cancer. Study conclusions and caveats: Uninvolved adjacent lung, not tumor, had the highest T cell clonality. In adjacent lung, a median roughly 62 of the top 100 tumor clones were found.

V lost 2 bases and J lost 0, with 12 bases in between. The CDR3 consists of 16 residues. Germline loops: CDR1 SEHNR, CDR2 FQNEAQ (reference sequence). The sequence was collected from a woman aged 35 to 70 with stage I lung adenocarcinoma. The chain uses TRBV7-9 and TRBJ2-3; unclear D gene. The material sequenced was peripheral blood, taken before any cancer treatment. The CDR3 DNA sequence: TGTGCCAGCAGCTTATGGCGGACCCAAAGCACAGATACGCAGTATTTT. It codes for CASSLWRTQSTDTQYF.